This T cell receptor (beta chain) was captured by sequencing in a study of blood T cell repertoires in COVID-19. Background on the study: Sites across the United States, Italy and Spain contributed samples from acute and convalescent COVID-19. Sources were T cells, B-cell-depleted T cells, or PBMCs; the material itself was cDNA or gDNA.

Germline V gene sequence: CDR1 SGHDT, CDR2 YYEEEE. The V gene end was trimmed by 0 bases and the J gene end by 6 bases; junction bases not matched to a gene: 10. The CDR3 length is 17 residues. Authors' processing steps: Nucleated cell counts were estimated from reference gene primer amplification. The repertoire was sequenced with immunoSEQ multiplex PCR; TCRdb's copy has only in-frame clones and lacks some. That table furnishes V, J and clone size, whereas the DNA furnished D and trimming. The sample shows about 72,000 clones, roughly 82% of them seen only once. This clone appeared once. Sequences were obtained from peripheral blood. This TCR was recovered from a human donor in a cohort sampled during active COVID-19. V is TRBV5-6 and J is TRBJ1-4, with TRBD1 identical over 8 bases. The CDR3 region has the DNA TGTGCCAGCAGCTTGGTACGGGCAGGGGGCGCGTATGAAAAACTGTTTTTT. This gives the protein CASSLVRAGGAYEKLFF.